The 6 T cell receptor beta chains given below trace back to one sample, sequenced in a study of blood T cells in healthy people across ages. Using a J-beta primer mix together with a sample-barcoded 5' primer, a second PCR was run for roughly 7 to 12 cycles. TCRdb re-derived calls from the 5' RACE reads in MiXCR, one entry per CDR3 protein. This table has about 1.8 million distinct CDR3 sequences, roughly 50% appearing once. The sample taken for sequencing was blood. The receptor set was obtained from a woman in her thirties or forties in good health.

This chain links TRBV6-1 with TRBJ2-6; D remains unclear. V was clipped by 4 bases and J by 1 base, with 8 bases between them. CDR1 is MNHNS, CDR2 SASEGT, per germline. The CDR3 loop spans 15 amino acids. The CDR3 sequence: CASSGSGSGANVLTF. The DNA for the CDR3 is TGTGCCAGCAGTGGTTCAGGTTCTGGGGCCAACGTCCTGACTTTC.

The DNA for the CDR3 is TGCGCCAGCAGCTTGAACAGGGAATTGCTCGTCCTGACTTTC. Its translation: CASSLNRELLVLTF. The genes are TRBV5-1 and TRBJ2-6; weak D call: TRBD1 (6 bases). The germline CDR1 and CDR2 sequences are SGHRS and YFSETQ. V lost 1 base, J lost 12 bases, and 14 bases lay in between. The CDR3 contains 14 residues. The whole variable domain, remainder taken from reference TRBV5-1 and TRBJ2-6, is KAGVTQTPRYLIKTRGQQVTLSCSPISGHRSVSWYQQTPGQGLQFLFEYFSETQRNKGNFPGRFSGRQFSNSRSEMNVSTLELGDSALYLCASSLNRELLVLTFGAGSRLTVL.

J is TRBJ2-1 and V is TRBV6-5, with TRBD1 matching over 9 bases. V shed 5 bases, J shed 5 bases, and the junction held 10 bases outside the gene matches. The CDR3 length is 16 residues. Germline lookup yields CDR1 MNHEY and CDR2 SVGAGI. The CDR3 is CASSLPAGQGHNEQFF. The DNA for the CDR3 is TGTGCCAGCAGTCTCCCTGCGGGACAGGGCCACAATGAGCAGTTCTTC.

This chain uses TRBV28 with TRBJ2-3; TRBD1 matches at 8 bases. The CDR3 is 14 residues long. The V gene end was trimmed by 3 bases and the J gene end by 9 bases; junction bases not matched to a gene: 8. Germline V gene lookup returns CDR1 MDHEN and CDR2 SYDVKM. CDR3 loop: CASSFLQGVETQYF. The DNA for the CDR3 is TGTGCCAGCAGTTTTCTACAGGGGGTTGAGACGCAGTATTTT.

The gene calls are TRBV4-1 and TRBJ2-3; 14 nucleotides agree with TRBD2. Per germline, CDR1 MGHRA and CDR2 YSYEKL. This CDR3 has 14 residues. The J segment lost 6 bases and the V segment lost 5 bases, leaving 1 base of the junction unmatched. CDR3: CASSGLAGGDTQYF. The CDR3 DNA follows: TGCGCCAGCAGCGGACTAGCGGGGGGTGATACGCAGTATTTT.

The CDR3 here is CASTERMGYEQYF. CDR3 nucleotides: TGTGCCAGCACCGAACGAATGGGATACGAGCAGTACTTC. The chain uses TRBV6-2 or TRBV6-3 and TRBJ2-7; no definite D call. The CDR3 totals 13 residues. Germline V CDR1 and CDR2: MNHEY, SVGEGT. The V end lost 7 bases, the J end lost 4 bases, and 14 bases lay between the germline ends.